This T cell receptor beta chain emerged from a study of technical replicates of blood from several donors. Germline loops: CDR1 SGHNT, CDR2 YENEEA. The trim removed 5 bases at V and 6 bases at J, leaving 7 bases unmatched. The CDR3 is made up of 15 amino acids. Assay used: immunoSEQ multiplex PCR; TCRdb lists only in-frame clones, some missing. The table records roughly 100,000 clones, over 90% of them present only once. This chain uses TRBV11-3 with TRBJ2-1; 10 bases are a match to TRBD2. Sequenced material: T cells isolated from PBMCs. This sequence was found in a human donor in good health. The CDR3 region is CASSRGLAATNEQFF. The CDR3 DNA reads TGTGCCAGCAGCAGAGGACTAGCGGCGACCAATGAGCAGTTCTTC. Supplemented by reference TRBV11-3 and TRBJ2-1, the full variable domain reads EAGVVQSPRYKIIEKKQPVAFWCNPISGHNTLYWYLQNLGQGPELLIRYENEEAVDDSQLPKDRFSAERLKGVDSTLKIQPAELGDSAVYLCASSRGLAATNEQFFGPGTRLTVL.